This TCR beta chain was profiled in a study of blood T cell repertoires in COVID-19. Overall study: Some COVID-19 samples were acute and others convalescent; all came from the United States, Italy and Spain.

CDR3 length equals 16 residues. Germline V gene data show CDR1 as SGHDN and CDR2 as FVKESK. Trimming took 3 bases from V and 4 from J; bases not matched to a gene: 11. In the authors' workflow: Scientists estimated how many nucleated cells there were by amplifying reference gene primers. The repertoire was sequenced with immunoSEQ multiplex PCR; TCRdb's copy has only in-frame clones and lacks some. D and trimming were read from the DNA, whereas the V and J calls and clone size are those reported in that table. The sample includes hundreds of thousands of clones, approximately 86% of them seen just once.

The specimen was peripheral blood. This chain joins TRBV14 and TRBJ1-1; 7 positions agree with TRBD1. This clonotype was sampled from a woman in her twenties or thirties with acute or convalescent COVID-19. This CDR3 is CASSHRTGVRSTEAFF. The CDR3 DNA reads TGTGCCAGCAGCCACCGAACAGGGGTAAGGAGCACTGAAGCTTTCTTT. Full variable domain (missing parts from reference TRBV14 and TRBJ1-1): EAGVTQFPSHSVIEKGQTVTLRCDPISGHDNLYWYRRVMGKEIKFLLHFVKESKQDESGMPNNRFLAERTGGTYSTLKVQPAELEDSGVYFCASSHRTGVRSTEAFFGQGTRLTVV.